These 32 T cell receptor beta chains originate from one sample sequenced in a study of T cells after posttransplantation cyclophosphamide. A marrow graft followed busulfan-fludarabine conditioning, with cyclophosphamide on days +3 and +4. Sequencing was performed with immunoSEQ multiplex PCR; in TCRdb, only in-frame clones are kept and a portion is missing. Altogether a few thousand clones are present, roughly 70% being singletons, with the ten largest covering roughly 35%. This specimen consisted of PBMCs, obtained after allogeneic stem cell transplant with posttransplant cyclophosphamide. Source of these receptors: a female patient aged 50-59 years who received an allogeneic stem cell transplant from a related donor, was CMV-positive, and had no GVHD. Certain T cells may be donor cells from the graft.

The genes are TRBV11-3 and TRBJ2-1; possible D gene TRBD2, 5 bases. Deletions cut 8 bases from V and 3 bases from J, with 11 bases between. CDR1 is SGHNT and CDR2 is YENEEA in the germline V gene. This CDR3 region has 13 residues. The CDR3 reads CASGLTVYNEQFF. As DNA, the CDR3 is TGTGCCAGCGGACTTACAGTCTACAATGAGCAGTTCTTC.

V gene TRBV19 combines with J gene TRBJ2-2; TRBD1 matches 7 bases. V lost 6 bases and J lost 4; bases outside the gene matches: 8. Germline values: CDR1 LNHDA, CDR2 SQIVND (reference sequence). The CDR3 is made up of 15 amino acids. The CDR3, as DNA: TGTGCCAGTAGAACAGGGGAATTCGGCACCGGGGAGCTGTTTTTT. Residues: CASRTGEFGTGELFF.

The chain links TRBV15 to TRBJ2-3; 8 bases fit TRBD1. CDR1 and CDR2 from the germline V gene are LNHNV and YYDKDF (reference sequence). The CDR3 is made up of 15 amino acids. V shed 4 bases, J shed 2 bases, and the junction held 5 bases outside the gene matches. The CDR3 reads CATSTRQGNTDTQYF. CDR3 DNA sequence: TGTGCCACCAGCACTCGACAGGGGAACACAGATACGCAGTATTTT.

The V and J genes are TRBV5-4 and TRBJ2-7; perhaps TRBD2 as D (5 bases). This CDR3 is built from 15 residues. The V gene lost 2 bases and the J gene lost 3 bases, with 15 bases spanning the gap. Germline CDR1 and CDR2: SGHNT and YYREEE (reference sequence). The CDR3 here is CASSFGGERVYEQYF. The CDR3, as DNA: TGTGCCAGCAGCTTCGGTGGGGAGAGGGTCTACGAGCAGTACTTC. Full variable domain (remainder filled in from reference TRBV5-4 and TRBJ2-7): ETGVTQSPTHLIKTRGQQVTLRCSSQSGHNTVSWYQQALGQGPQFIFQYYREEENGRGNFPPRFSGLQFPNYSSELNVNALELDDSALYLCASSFGGERVYEQYFGPGTRLTVT.

V and J are TRBV6-1 and TRBJ2-3; 12 bases are a match to TRBD1. Trimming at V came to 0 bases and at J to 4 bases, leaving 8 bases not matched to a gene. The length of the CDR3 is 18 residues. Per the germline V gene, CDR1 is MNHNS and CDR2 is SASEGT. The CDR3 sequence: CASSEAGWGTGGPDTQYF. CDR3 bases: TGTGCCAGCAGTGAAGCGGGATGGGGGACAGGGGGCCCAGATACGCAGTATTTT.

This clone occurred a few times. The chain carries TRBV5-1 and TRBJ2-1; TRBD1 is a possible D gene (8 bases). Per the germline V gene, CDR1 is SGHRS and CDR2 is YFSETQ. The CDR3 runs 16 residues. Trimming pared 2 bases from V and 4 bases from J, leaving 16 bases between. The CDR3, as DNA: TGCGCCAGCAGCTTTACAGGGGGGGGCTATTACAATGAGCAGTTCTTC. Its translation is CASSFTGGGYYNEQFF.

This sequence joins TRBV21-1 and TRBJ1-5. TRBV21-1 corresponds to a pseudogene. The CDR3 has 17 amino acids. In DNA, the CDR3 is TGTGCCAGCAGGGCAAAAGTAGCTACATTGCATCATCAGCCCCAGCATTTT. Translated, it gives CASRAKVATLHHQPQHF.

CDR3 coding DNA: TGTGCCAGCAGTTCTTCTACAGGGGGCTTATTCTACGAGCAGTACTTC. The encoded protein is CASSSSTGGLFYEQYF. The chain carries TRBV28 and TRBJ2-7, with 9 bases fitting TRBD1. J lost 3 bases, V lost 4 bases, and 10 bases had no gene match. This CDR3 spans 16 amino acids. The V gene's germline CDR1 is MDHEN and CDR2 SYDVKM.

CDR3: CASSLRTGGGTEAFF. CDR3 bases: TGTGCCAGTAGTCTACGGACAGGGGGAGGCACTGAAGCTTTCTTT. This chain joins TRBV19 and TRBJ1-1; 10 nucleotides line up with TRBD1. The CDR3 length is 15 residues. The ends lost 5 bases at V and 4 bases at J; junction bases unmatched: 7. In germline, CDR1 is LNHDA, CDR2 SQIVND (reference sequence). Full variable domain (rest looked up from reference TRBV19 and TRBJ1-1): DGGITQSPKYLFRKEGQNVTLSCEQNLNHDAMYWYRQDPGQGLRLIYYSQIVNDFQKGDIAEGYSVSREKKESFPLTVTSAQKNPTAFYLCASSLRTGGGTEAFFGQGTRLTVV.

Of note for this clone: A junction end diverges from the germline sequence, so it may reflect a read error. At the DNA level, this CDR3 is encoded by other sequences in the same sample as well. The chain employs TRBV5-4 and TRBJ1-6; 7 bases map to TRBD1. The CDR3 consists of 14 residues. The germline CDR1 and CDR2 sequences are SGHNT and YYREEE (reference sequence). CDR3 region: CASRLTGRNSPLHF. CDR3 bases: TGTGCCAGCAGGCTGACAGGGAGAAATTCCCCCCTCCACTTT.

The table lists this clone with a few counts. This chain joins TRBV6-1 and TRBJ1-2; 9 bases fit TRBD1. J was trimmed by 3 bases and V by 3 bases; bases with no gene match: 2. There are 14 residues in the CDR3. The germline gives CDR1 MNHNS, CDR2 SASEGT. The CDR3 DNA follows: TGTGCCAGCAGTGACAGACAGGGGGACTATGGCTACACCTTC. It translates to CASSDRQGDYGYTF.

V and J are TRBV7-2 and TRBJ2-1; 8 nucleotides align to TRBD2. The CDR3 sequence is 16 residues long. CDR1 is SGHTA and CDR2 is FQGNSA in the germline V gene. Trimming took 1 base from V and 5 from J; bases not matched to a gene: 7. The CDR3 nucleotides are TGTGCCAGCAGCTTAGAGTCCGGACTAGCAGACAATGAGCAGTTCTTC. It specifies CASSLESGLADNEQFF.

The chain employs TRBV5-1 and TRBJ1-4, with D tentatively TRBD1 (5 bases). This CDR3 spans 14 amino acids. Trimming cost V 0 bases and J 4 bases, with 7 bases left between them. From germline, CDR1 is SGHRS and CDR2 YFSETQ. This CDR3 reads CASSLEQVNEKLFF. CDR3 sequence (DNA): TGCGCCAGCAGCTTGGAACAGGTTAATGAAAAACTGTTTTTT.

The rearrangement joins TRBV19 to TRBJ2-2, with 11 bases aligning to TRBD1. CDR1 and CDR2 from the germline V gene are LNHDA and SQIVND (reference sequence). Trimming took 9 bases from V and 5 from J; bases not matched to a gene: 11. The CDR3 loop spans 16 amino acids. The CDR3 is CASRTGTGGGTGELFF. The CDR3 coding sequence is TGTGCCAGCAGAACCGGGACAGGGGGAGGGACCGGGGAGCTGTTTTTT.

This clone was counted between two and nine times. The chain combines TRBV28 with TRBJ1-4, with a possible D match to TRBD1 (5 bases). The CDR3 loop spans 14 amino acids. V was cut by 7 bases and J by 2 bases, with 11 bases left in between. The germline gives CDR1 MDHEN, CDR2 SYDVKM. CDR3 amino acids: CASNQGGTNEKLFF. Written as DNA, the CDR3 is TGTGCCAGCAACCAGGGCGGCACTAATGAAAAACTGTTTTTT.

This clone was observed a few times. V usage is TRBV27 and J usage is TRBJ2-3; the D gene is possibly TRBD2 (5 bases). This CDR3 is 15 amino acids long. Germline V gives CDR1 MNHEY, CDR2 SMNVEV (reference sequence). Trimming took 3 bases from V and 3 from J, leaving 13 bases between them. The CDR3 here is CASSLPGRSTDTQYF. The CDR3 DNA sequence: TGTGCCAGCAGTTTGCCGGGGAGATCGACAGATACGCAGTATTTT.

The chain is built from TRBV14 and TRBJ2-5, with TRBD1 matching over 7 bases. Germline V CDR1 and CDR2: SGHDN, FVKESK. The CDR3 has 14 residues. With 4 bases clipped from V and 5 bases from J, the junction kept 7 bases outside the gene matches. The CDR3 protein is CASSPRQGAETQYF. As DNA, the CDR3 is TGTGCCAGCAGCCCTCGACAGGGAGCCGAGACCCAGTACTTC. Full variable domain (missing parts from reference TRBV14 and TRBJ2-5): EAGVTQFPSHSVIEKGQTVTLRCDPISGHDNLYWYRRVMGKEIKFLLHFVKESKQDESGMPNNRFLAERTGGTYSTLKVQPAELEDSGVYFCASSPRQGAETQYFGPGTRLLVL.

Regarding this clone: One junction end does not reproduce the germline sequence, and a read error may be involved. Other DNA sequences of this sample code for an identical CDR3. This rearrangement joins TRBV30 to TRBJ1-2; TRBD1 might be the D (5 bases). Germline loops: CDR1 GTSNPN, CDR2 SVGIG (reference sequence). The CDR3 totals 13 residues. CDR3 protein: CAWAPTLEGSYTF. Here the CDR3 DNA reads TGTGCCTGGGCGCCGACCTTGGAGGGGAGCTACACCTTT.

This clone has a handful of counts. The chain combines TRBV10-1 with TRBJ2-1; 7 bases fit TRBD1. From germline, CDR1 is WNHNN and CDR2 SYGVQD (reference sequence). V shed 3 bases, J shed 0 bases, and the junction held 5 bases outside the gene matches. This CDR3 is built from 16 residues. CDR3 bases: TGCGCCAGCAGTGAATACCGGGACAGCTCCTACAATGAGCAGTTCTTC. Its protein is CASSEYRDSSYNEQFF.

The J gene is TRBJ2-1, the V gene TRBV5-4; a possible D gene is TRBD2 (5 bases). Germline assignment: CDR1 SGHNT and CDR2 YYREEE (reference sequence). V lost 0 bases to trimming and J lost 0 bases, with 13 bases between them. The CDR3 is 17 amino acids. The CDR3 reads CASSLEGALISYNEQFF. The CDR3 DNA reads TGTGCCAGCAGCTTGGAGGGAGCCCTAATCTCCTACAATGAGCAGTTCTTC.

The chain joins TRBV11-1 to TRBJ1-1, with 8 bases matching TRBD1. The CDR3 is 16 amino acids. J was trimmed by 0 bases and V by 5 bases; bases with no gene match: 8. Germline lookup yields CDR1 SGHAT and CDR2 FQDESV (reference sequence). This chain's CDR3 is CASSVQGGGMNTEAFF. The CDR3, as DNA: TGTGCCAGCAGCGTACAGGGGGGGGGTATGAACACTGAAGCTTTCTTT. The whole variable domain, remainder taken from reference TRBV11-1 and TRBJ1-1, is EAEVAQSPRYKITEKSQAVAFWCDPISGHATLYWYRQILGQGPELLVQFQDESVVDDSQLPKDRFSAERLKGVDSTLKIQPAELGDSAMYLCASSVQGGGMNTEAFFGQGTRLTVV.

J is TRBJ2-5 and V is TRBV5-1; 9 bases are shared with TRBD2. Looked up from germline, CDR1 is SGHRS and CDR2 is YFSETQ. The CDR3 is 15 residues long. Trimming at V came to 4 bases and at J to 3 bases, leaving 7 bases not matched to a gene. The CDR3 protein is CASSDLAGGKETQYF. CDR3 DNA sequence: TGCGCCAGCAGCGATCTGGCGGGAGGGAAAGAGACCCAGTACTTC.

This clone was seen just once. The J gene is TRBJ2-2, the V gene TRBV18; 7 bases are a match to TRBD1. CDR3 size: 15 residues. The V segment lost 8 bases and the J segment 5 bases; nucleotides outside the gene matches: 11. CDR1 and CDR2 from the germline V gene are KGHSH and LQKENI. This chain's CDR3 is CASHPSGQLTGELFF. The CDR3, as DNA: TGTGCCAGCCATCCGTCGGGACAGCTTACCGGGGAGCTGTTTTTT.

The chain carries TRBV27 and TRBJ1-3, with TRBD1 matching over 9 bases. The CDR3 loop spans 16 amino acids. CDR1 is MNHEY and CDR2 is SMNVEV in the germline V gene (reference sequence). The V segment lost 5 bases and the J segment 4 bases; nucleotides outside the gene matches: 9. CDR3 sequence: CASSPTMTGGGNTIYF. The DNA of the CDR3 is TGTGCCAGCAGTCCCACCATGACAGGGGGAGGAAACACCATATATTTT.

The CDR3 DNA sequence: TGTGCCAGCGTAACTAGCGGGAGGGCAACCTACGAGCAGTACTTC. Amino acids: CASVTSGRATYEQYF. V and J are TRBV28 and TRBJ2-7; 13 positions match TRBD2. V was pared by 8 bases and J by 2 bases, with 6 bases of the junction left unmatched. The CDR3 consists of 15 residues. The V gene's germline CDR1 is MDHEN and CDR2 SYDVKM.

V gene TRBV7-9 combines with J gene TRBJ1-2; 10 bases align to TRBD1. Unmatched junction bases numbered 15, after V lost 9 bases and J lost 8 bases. The CDR3 has 15 residues. Germline CDR1 SEHNR, CDR2 FQNEAQ (reference sequence). The CDR3 protein is CASTIGDRGWVGYTF. CDR3 coding DNA: TGTGCCAGTACGATAGGGGACAGGGGATGGGTCGGCTACACCTTC.

V gene TRBV19 combines with J gene TRBJ2-4, with 8 bases that match TRBD1. Per the germline V gene, CDR1 is LNHDA and CDR2 is SQIVND (reference sequence). This CDR3 comprises 16 residues. The V segment lost 5 bases and the J segment 6 bases; nucleotides outside the gene matches: 12. CDR3: CASSGSPGGGVNIQYF. The CDR3 bases are TGTGCCAGTAGTGGGAGCCCAGGGGGCGGAGTAAACATTCAGTACTTC.

The J gene is TRBJ1-5, the V gene TRBV21-1; the table names TRBD1, a call not compared with the DNA. TRBV21-1 is listed as a pseudogene. This CDR3 is 15 amino acids long. In nucleotides, the CDR3 is TGTGCCAGCAGCGCTAGAACAGGGGACGGTCAGCCCCAGCATTTT. Its protein is CASSARTGDGQPQHF.

This sequence joins TRBV6-1 and TRBJ1-5, with 7 bases matching TRBD1. Germline V CDR1 and CDR2: MNHNS, SASEGT. CDR3 size: 13 residues. The trim removed 4 bases at V and 4 bases at J, leaving 1 base unmatched. The CDR3 nucleotides are TGTGCCAGCAGTGTACAGGGGAATCAGCCCCAGCATTTT. Translation gives CASSVQGNQPQHF.

Of note for this clone: The same CDR3 can be traced to other DNA sequences in this sample. The rearrangement uses TRBV4-1 and TRBJ1-6, with D possibly matching TRBD1 (5 bases). CDR1 and CDR2 (germline): MGHRA, YSYEKL. This CDR3 contains 17 residues. Between the trimmed V and J ends, which lost 5 bases and 4 bases, there was a span of 18 bases. CDR3 protein: CASSSTSGGGYNSPLHF. The CDR3 DNA is TGCGCCAGCAGCTCAACTTCGGGGGGAGGATATAATTCACCCCTCCACTTT.

V usage is TRBV28 and J usage is TRBJ2-3, with TRBD2 matching over 10 bases. CDR3 size: 15 residues. Trimming cost V 2 bases and J 5 bases; bases outside gene matches: 4. Germline CDR1 is MDHEN and CDR2 is SYDVKM. CDR3 sequence reads: CASSLHSSGRDTQYF. The CDR3, as DNA: TGTGCCAGCAGTTTACATTCTAGCGGGAGAGATACGCAGTATTTT. The full variable domain, rest sourced from reference TRBV28 and TRBJ2-3, is DVKVTQSSRYLVKRTGEKVFLECVQDMDHENMFWYRQDPGLGLRLIYFSYDVKMKEKGDIPEGYSVSREKKERFSLILESASTNQTSMYLCASSLHSSGRDTQYFGPGTRLTVL.

V and J are TRBV7-9 and TRBJ2-1; D is possibly TRBD1 (6 bases). V was pared by 1 base and J by 9 bases, with 25 bases between. There are 18 residues in the CDR3. CDR1 SEHNR and CDR2 FQNEAQ come from the germline V gene (reference sequence). CDR3 nucleotide sequence: TGTGCCAGCAGCTTAGAGGGGTTCGGGGCAGGGGCAATAGCTGAGCAGTTCTTC. This sequence encodes CASSLEGFGAGAIAEQFF.